This T cell receptor beta chain was obtained from a study of CD8 T cells in Susac syndrome. Study observations and caveats: Susac syndrome CD4+ T cell repertoires showed no clonal expansion.

Turning to this clonotype: Its antigen is still unknown.

The CDR3 consists of 13 residues. Trimming removed 4 bases at V and 3 bases at J, with 10 bases between. Germline-derived CDR1 and CDR2 are SQVTM and ANQGSEA. cDNA came from approximately 0.5 to 1 ug RNA primed by random hexamers. TCR beta CDR3 was amplified by immunoSEQ multiplex PCR. This amplification extended across 54 Vbeta and 13 Jbeta segments. Using its own MiXCR run on the immunoSEQ multiplex PCR reads, TCRdb lists one record per CDR3 protein. The profile shows roughly 200,000 distinct CDR3 sequences, 85% to 95% of them singletons. The sample comprised CD4+ T cells from PBMCs. This chain joins TRBV29-1 and TRBJ1-5, with a possible D match to TRBD1 (5 bases). The sequence was obtained from a human donor with Susac syndrome. CDR3 sequence: CSVVQEVNQPQHF. DNA of the CDR3: TGCAGCGTTGTACAGGAAGTCAATCAGCCCCAGCATTTT. The variable domain in full, completed from reference TRBV29-1 and TRBJ1-5, reads SAVISQKPSRDICQRGTSLTIQCQVDSQVTMMFWYRQQPGQSLTLIATANQGSEATYESGFVIDKFPISRPNLTFSTLTVSNMSPEDSSIYLCSVVQEVNQPQHFGDGTRLSIL.